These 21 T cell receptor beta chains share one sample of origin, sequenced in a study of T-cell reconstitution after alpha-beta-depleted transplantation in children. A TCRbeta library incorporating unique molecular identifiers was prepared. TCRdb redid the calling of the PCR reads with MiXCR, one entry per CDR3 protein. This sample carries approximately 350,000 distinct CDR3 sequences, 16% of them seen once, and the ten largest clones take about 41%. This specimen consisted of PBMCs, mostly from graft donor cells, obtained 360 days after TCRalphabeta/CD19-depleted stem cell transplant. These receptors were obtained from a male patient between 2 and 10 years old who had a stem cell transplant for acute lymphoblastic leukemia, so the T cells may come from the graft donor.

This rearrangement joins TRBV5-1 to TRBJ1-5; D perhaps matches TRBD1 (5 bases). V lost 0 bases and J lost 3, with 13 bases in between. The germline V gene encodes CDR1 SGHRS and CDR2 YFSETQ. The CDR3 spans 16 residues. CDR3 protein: CASSLGGTDHNQPQHF. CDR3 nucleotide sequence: TGCGCCAGCAGCTTGGGGGGGACGGACCACAATCAGCCCCAGCATTTT. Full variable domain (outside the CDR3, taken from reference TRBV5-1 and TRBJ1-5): KAGVTQTPRYLIKTRGQQVTLSCSPISGHRSVSWYQQTPGQGLQFLFEYFSETQRNKGNFPGRFSGRQFSNSRSEMNVSTLELGDSALYLCASSLGGTDHNQPQHFGDGTRLSIL.

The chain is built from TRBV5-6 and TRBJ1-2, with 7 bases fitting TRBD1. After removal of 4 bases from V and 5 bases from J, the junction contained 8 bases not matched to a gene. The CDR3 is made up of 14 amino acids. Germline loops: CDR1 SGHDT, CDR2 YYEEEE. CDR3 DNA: TGTGCCAGCAGCACAACGGGACAGATTTATGGCTACACCTTC. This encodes CASSTTGQIYGYTF.

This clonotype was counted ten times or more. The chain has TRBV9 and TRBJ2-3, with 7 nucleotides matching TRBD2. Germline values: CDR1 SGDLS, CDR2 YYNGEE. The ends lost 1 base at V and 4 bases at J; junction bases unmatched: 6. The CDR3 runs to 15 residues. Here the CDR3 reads CASSVYAGDADTQYF. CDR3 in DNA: TGTGCCAGCAGCGTATATGCGGGAGACGCAGATACGCAGTATTTT.

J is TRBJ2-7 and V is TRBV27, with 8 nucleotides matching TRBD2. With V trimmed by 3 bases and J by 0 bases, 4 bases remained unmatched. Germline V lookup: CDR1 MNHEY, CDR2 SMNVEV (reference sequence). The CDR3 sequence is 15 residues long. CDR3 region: CASSLTGGFSYEQYF. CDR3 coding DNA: TGTGCCAGCAGTTTGACGGGAGGGTTCTCCTACGAGCAGTACTTC.

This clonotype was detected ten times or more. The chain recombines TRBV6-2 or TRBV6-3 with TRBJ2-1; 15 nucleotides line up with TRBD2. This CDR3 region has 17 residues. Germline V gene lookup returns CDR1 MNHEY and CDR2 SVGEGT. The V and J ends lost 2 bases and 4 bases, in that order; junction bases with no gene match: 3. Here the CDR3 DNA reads TGTGCCAGCAGTTACGGACTAGCGGGAGGGCGTTACAATGAGCAGTTCTTC. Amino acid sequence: CASSYGLAGGRYNEQFF.

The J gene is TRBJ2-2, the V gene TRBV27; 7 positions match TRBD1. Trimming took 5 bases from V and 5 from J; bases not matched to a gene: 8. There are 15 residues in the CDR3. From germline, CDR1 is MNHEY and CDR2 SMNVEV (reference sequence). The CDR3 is CASSHGTARTGELFF. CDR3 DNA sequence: TGTGCCAGCAGTCACGGGACAGCCAGGACCGGGGAGCTGTTTTTT.

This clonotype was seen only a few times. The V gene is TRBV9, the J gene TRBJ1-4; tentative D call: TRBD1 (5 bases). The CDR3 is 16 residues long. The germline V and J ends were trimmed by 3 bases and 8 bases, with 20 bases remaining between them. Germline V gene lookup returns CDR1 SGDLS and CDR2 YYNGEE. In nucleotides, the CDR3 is TGTGCCAGCAGCGCGGAGGCCGGGACGCCTGAGGAAAAACTGTTTTTT. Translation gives CASSAEAGTPEEKLFF.

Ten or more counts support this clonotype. CDR3 amino acids: CASSPAWPQEQYF. Here the CDR3 DNA reads TGCGCCAGCAGCCCAGCCTGGCCTCAGGAGCAGTACTTC. The rearrangement uses TRBV5-1 and TRBJ2-7; D remains ambiguous. There are 13 residues in the CDR3. Per the germline V gene, CDR1 is SGHRS and CDR2 is YFSETQ. The V and J ends lost 4 bases and 7 bases respectively, with 15 bases between them.

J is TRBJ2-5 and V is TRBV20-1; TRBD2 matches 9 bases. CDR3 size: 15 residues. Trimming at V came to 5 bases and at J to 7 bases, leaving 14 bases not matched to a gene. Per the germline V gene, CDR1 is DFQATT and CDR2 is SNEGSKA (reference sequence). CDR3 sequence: CSAFPLAGASGTQYF. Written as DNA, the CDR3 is TGCAGTGCTTTCCCTTTAGCGGGAGCCTCGGGGACCCAGTACTTC.

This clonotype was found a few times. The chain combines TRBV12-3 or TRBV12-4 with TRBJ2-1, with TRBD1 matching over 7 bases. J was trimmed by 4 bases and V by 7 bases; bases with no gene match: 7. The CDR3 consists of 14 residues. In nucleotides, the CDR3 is TGTGCCAGCACGGGACAGCCCAGTTACAATGAGCAGTTCTTC. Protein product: CASTGQPSYNEQFF.

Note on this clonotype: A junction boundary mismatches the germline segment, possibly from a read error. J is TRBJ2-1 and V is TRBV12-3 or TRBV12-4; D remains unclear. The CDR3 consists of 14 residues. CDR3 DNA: TGTACCAGCAGTTATATAAGCGACTACAATGAGCAGTTCTTC. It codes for CTSSYISDYNEQFF.

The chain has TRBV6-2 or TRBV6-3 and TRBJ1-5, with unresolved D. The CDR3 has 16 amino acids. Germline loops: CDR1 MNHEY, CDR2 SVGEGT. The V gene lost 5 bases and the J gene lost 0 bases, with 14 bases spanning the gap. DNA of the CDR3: TGTGCCAGCAGTCATCACCGGGCTGGTAGCAATCAGCCCCAGCATTTT. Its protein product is CASSHHRAGSNQPQHF.

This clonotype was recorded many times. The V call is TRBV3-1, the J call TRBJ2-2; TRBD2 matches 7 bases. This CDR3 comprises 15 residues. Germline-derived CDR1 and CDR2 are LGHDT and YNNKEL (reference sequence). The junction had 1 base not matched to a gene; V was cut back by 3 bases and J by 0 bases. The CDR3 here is CASSHAGANTGELFF. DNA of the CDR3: TGTGCCAGCAGCCACGCGGGAGCGAACACCGGGGAGCTGTTTTTT.

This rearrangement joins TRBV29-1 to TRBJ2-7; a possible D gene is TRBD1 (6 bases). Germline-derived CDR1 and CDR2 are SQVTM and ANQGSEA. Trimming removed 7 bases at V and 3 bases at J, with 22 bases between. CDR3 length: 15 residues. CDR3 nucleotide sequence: TGCAGCGACGAGAGGAGACAAGGGGGTTTCTACGAGCAGTACTTC. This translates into CSDERRQGGFYEQYF.

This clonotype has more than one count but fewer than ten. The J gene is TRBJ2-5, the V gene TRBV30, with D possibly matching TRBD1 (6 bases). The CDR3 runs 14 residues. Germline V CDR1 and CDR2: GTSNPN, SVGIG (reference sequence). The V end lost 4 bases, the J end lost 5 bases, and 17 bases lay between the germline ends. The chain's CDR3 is CAWTKLRGPETQYF. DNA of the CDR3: TGTGCCTGGACGAAGCTCAGGGGCCCGGAGACCCAGTACTTC.

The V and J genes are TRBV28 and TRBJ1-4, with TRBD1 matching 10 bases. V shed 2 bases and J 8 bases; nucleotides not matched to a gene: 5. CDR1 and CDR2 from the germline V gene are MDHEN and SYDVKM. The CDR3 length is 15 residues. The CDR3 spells CASSLSWTGGEKLFF. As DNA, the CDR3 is TGTGCCAGCAGTTTAAGTTGGACAGGGGGGGAAAAACTGTTTTTT.

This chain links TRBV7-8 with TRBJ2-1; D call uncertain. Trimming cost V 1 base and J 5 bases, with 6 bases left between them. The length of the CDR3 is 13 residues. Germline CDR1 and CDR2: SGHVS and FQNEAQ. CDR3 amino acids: CASSLETHNEQFF. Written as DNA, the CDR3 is TGTGCCAGCAGCTTAGAGACCCACAATGAGCAGTTCTTC.

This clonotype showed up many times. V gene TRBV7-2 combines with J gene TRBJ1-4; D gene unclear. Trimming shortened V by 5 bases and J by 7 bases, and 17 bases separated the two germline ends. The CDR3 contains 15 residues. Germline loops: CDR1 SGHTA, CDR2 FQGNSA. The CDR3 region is CASSLRELRGEKLFF. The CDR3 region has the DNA TGTGCCAGCAGCCTCCGGGAACTAAGAGGTGAAAAACTGTTTTTT. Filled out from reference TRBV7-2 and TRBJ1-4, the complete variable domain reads GAGVSQSPSNKVTEKGKDVELRCDPISGHTALYWYRQSLGQGLEFLIYFQGNSAPDKSGLPSDRFSAERTGGSVSTLTIQRTQQEDSAVYLCASSLRELRGEKLFFGSGTQLSVL.

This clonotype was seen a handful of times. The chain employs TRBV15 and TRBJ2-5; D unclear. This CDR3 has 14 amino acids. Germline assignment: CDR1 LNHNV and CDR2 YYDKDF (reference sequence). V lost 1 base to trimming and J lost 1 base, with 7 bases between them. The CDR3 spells CATSRGGRQETQYF. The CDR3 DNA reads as TGTGCCACCAGCAGAGGTGGGCGCCAAGAGACCCAGTACTTC.

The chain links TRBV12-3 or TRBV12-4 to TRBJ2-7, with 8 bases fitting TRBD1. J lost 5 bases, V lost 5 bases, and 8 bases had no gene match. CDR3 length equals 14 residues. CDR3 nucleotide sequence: TGTGCCAGCAGTCTCGGACAGGGCGGAAACGAGCAGTACTTC. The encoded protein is CASSLGQGGNEQYF.

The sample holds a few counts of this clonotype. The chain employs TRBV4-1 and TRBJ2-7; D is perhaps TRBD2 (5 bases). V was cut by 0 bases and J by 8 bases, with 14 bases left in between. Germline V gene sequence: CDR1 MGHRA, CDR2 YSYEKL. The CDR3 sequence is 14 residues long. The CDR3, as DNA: TGCGCCAGCAGCCAAGAGTCTAAGGAGGTACAGCAGTACTTC. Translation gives CASSQESKEVQQYF.